This is a list of T cell receptor beta chains from one sample in a study of blood T cell repertoires in COVID-19. Some clones are missing from TCRdb's copy, which holds only in-frame ones; the method was immunoSEQ multiplex PCR. This table holds approximately 230,000 clones, around 85% found once. The sample taken for sequencing was peripheral blood. The receptors derive from an elderly man with acute or convalescent COVID-19. CDR3s include the opening cysteine and the closing phenylalanine or tryptophan. Fields, in order: CDR3 length, V gene, J gene, D gene, clone size, CDR3 DNA, CDR3 protein. A D gene is named only where the DNA matches it firmly. Clone size is given for some rows only: seen once, a few or many times, or a class if the clone is expanded.

12,TRBV29-1,TRBJ2-7,-,-,TGCAGCGTTGGGACAGCTACCTACGAGCAGTACTTC,CSVGTATYEQYF
15,TRBV6-6,TRBJ1-5,TRBD1,-,TGTGCCAGCAGTTACGCAGGGGGCGTCGTGGGGCCCCAGCATTTT,CASSYAGGVVGPQHF
16,TRBV5-1,TRBJ1-2,TRBD1,-,TGCGCCAGCAGCTCCCAACCCGGACAGGGGGCAAGTGGCTACACCTTC,CASSSQPGQGASGYTF
15,TRBV3-1/TRBV3-2,TRBJ2-2,TRBD2,once,TGTGCCAGCAGCCCAAGACGCGGGGGGGCCGGGGAGCTGTTTTTT,CASSPRRGGAGELFF
15,TRBV5-1,TRBJ2-3,-,-,TGCGCCAGCAGCTTGGCGGGCGGGGGCACAGATACGCAGTATTTT,CASSLAGGGTDTQYF
15,TRBV28,TRBJ1-6,TRBD1,-,TGTGCCAGCAGTTTCCGGGACAGGGGTTCTTCACCCCTCCACTTT,CASSFRDRGSSPLHF
16,TRBV18,TRBJ2-4,-,-,TGTGCCAGCTCACCACCGGGCGGGACCCCGGGGAACATTCAGTACTTC,CASSPPGGTPGNIQYF
18,TRBV7-2,TRBJ2-3,TRBD2,-,TGTGCCAGCAGCTTAGTCCTCGGTAGCGGGAGGGTCACAGATACGCAGTATTTT,CASSLVLGSGRVTDTQYF
14,TRBV30,TRBJ1-4,-,-,TGTGCCTGGGGCCCTGGGGCCTATAATGAAAAACTGTTTTTT,CAWGPGAYNEKLFF
16,TRBV27,TRBJ2-5,TRBD1,-,TGTGCCAGCAGTCGCTCCATAGGGGGCTGGGGAGAGACCCAGTACTTC,CASSRSIGGWGETQYF
16,TRBV24-1,TRBJ2-7,TRBD1,-,TGTGCCACCAGTGACCACCCAGTGGCAGGGGGCAACGAGCAGTACTTC,CATSDHPVAGGNEQYF
15,TRBV24-1,TRBJ2-5,TRBD1,-,TGTGCCACCAGTGAGATCGGGACAGGGGGAGAGACCCAGTACTTC,CATSEIGTGGETQYF
15,TRBV28,TRBJ2-7,TRBD1,-,TGTGCCAGCAGGGGGACAGGGAGTAGGAGTTACGAGCAGTACTTC,CASRGTGSRSYEQYF
20,TRBV23-1,TRBJ1-5,TRBD1,-,TGCGCCAGCATAAAGTTAAGTGGGACAGGGGGGTTGGGGGGCAATCAGCCCCAGCATTTT,CASIKLSGTGGLGGNQPQHF
13,TRBV5-4,TRBJ1-1,-,few,TGTGCCACCCCTCACACAGGCCCAACTGAAGCTTTCTTT,CATPHTGPTEAFF
14,TRBV5-1,TRBJ2-3,TRBD2,-,TGCGCCAGCAGCTTGGGGACTAGGTCAGATACGCAGTATTTT,CASSLGTRSDTQYF
15,TRBV5-1,TRBJ1-6,TRBD1,-,TGCGCCAGCAGTTGGGAAGGACAGGTCGCCTCACCCCTCCACTTT,CASSWEGQVASPLHF
15,TRBV5-1,TRBJ1-4,TRBD1,once,TGCGCCAGCAGCCTCCTGGGACAGGGGCAGGAAAAACTGTTTTTT,CASSLLGQGQEKLFF
14,TRBV7-2,TRBJ2-7,-,-,TGTGCCAGCAGCCAGGGAGGTACCCTAGTCGAGCAGTACTTC,CASSQGGTLVEQYF
16,TRBV27,TRBJ2-7,TRBD1,-,TGTGCCAGCAGTTATCTAGGAGGACAGGGCTCCTACGAGCAGTACTTC,CASSYLGGQGSYEQYF
15,TRBV6-5,TRBJ1-6,-,few,TGTGCCAGCAGTTACTCGAACAGGGAGAATTCACCCCTCCACTTT,CASSYSNRENSPLHF
13,TRBV5-1,TRBJ2-7,-,-,TGCGCCAGCAGCTCTGGGCCCCCGGGGGAGCAGTACTTC,CASSSGPPGEQYF
14,TRBV19,TRBJ2-7,-,few,TGTGCCAGTAGTATAGGTAGGGGAGGCTACGAGCAGTACTTC,CASSIGRGGYEQYF
13,TRBV12-5,TRBJ1-2,TRBD1,-,TGTGCTAGTGGTTCCCACAGGGGGCATGGCTACACCTTC,CASGSHRGHGYTF